The sample holds many counts of the clone carrying this T cell receptor beta chain. The antigen is not known. The data originate from a study of T cells in Graves' hyperthyroidism and ophthalmopathy. Study summary: Blood was drawn when the patient was first diagnosed and still untreated. The study, taken as a whole, reports: Separating ophthalmopathy from stable hyperthyroidism was achieved by a 13 V-J model. Model output signaled ophthalmopathy a median roughly six months ahead of onset.

RNA transcripts provided the source from which TCR beta CDR3 regions were amplified. An initial round of RT-PCR targeting the TCR CDR3 relied on the HTBI primer set. TCRdb reprocessed the multiplex PCR reads via MiXCR and lists one record per CDR3 protein. The data contain about 710,000 distinct CDR3 sequences, 15% to 20% of them singletons. PBMCs were obtained from approximately 10 ml fresh peripheral blood. The CDR3 extends over 13 amino acids. CDR1 is MNHEY, CDR2 SVGEGT, per germline. V was cut by 9 bases and J by 5 bases, with 16 bases left in between. The gene calls are TRBV6-2 or TRBV6-3 and TRBJ2-5; unclear D gene. This sequence originates from a man aged 18 to 29 with Graves' hyperthyroidism. Sequenced input: blood. This chain's CDR3 is CASGQPSRETQYF. The DNA of the CDR3 is TGTGCCAGTGGGCAGCCATCGCGGGAGACCCAGTACTTC.